This entry concerns a single T cell receptor (beta chain). CD45RO-negative cells were positively selected for CCR7, leaving out terminally differentiated effector memory CD45RA+ cells. The protocol was immunoSEQ multiplex PCR, while the TCRdb copy is restricted to in-frame clones and leaves out a portion. The profile covers about 1.9 million clones, with around 95% appearing a single time and approximately 1.6% taken by the ten largest. These data belong to a study of shared clonotypes between healthy human individuals. Background on the study: The study drew on two women and a few men aged 18 to 49 as donors.

This CDR3 region has 15 residues. V trimming: 4 bases; J trimming: 4 bases; junction bases outside the gene matches: 10. Germline values: CDR1 SGHKS, CDR2 YYEKEE (reference sequence). This sequence joins TRBV5-5 and TRBJ1-2; 7 bases fit TRBD1. The TCR comes from a man younger than 35 in good health. Some clones in this sample may be carry-over from other donors' samples. Sequenced material: naive CD8+ T cells from PBMCs. CDR3 sequence: CASSPGDRAFYGYTF. CDR3 nucleotide sequence: TGTGCCAGCAGCCCGGGAGACAGGGCCTTCTATGGCTACACCTTC.